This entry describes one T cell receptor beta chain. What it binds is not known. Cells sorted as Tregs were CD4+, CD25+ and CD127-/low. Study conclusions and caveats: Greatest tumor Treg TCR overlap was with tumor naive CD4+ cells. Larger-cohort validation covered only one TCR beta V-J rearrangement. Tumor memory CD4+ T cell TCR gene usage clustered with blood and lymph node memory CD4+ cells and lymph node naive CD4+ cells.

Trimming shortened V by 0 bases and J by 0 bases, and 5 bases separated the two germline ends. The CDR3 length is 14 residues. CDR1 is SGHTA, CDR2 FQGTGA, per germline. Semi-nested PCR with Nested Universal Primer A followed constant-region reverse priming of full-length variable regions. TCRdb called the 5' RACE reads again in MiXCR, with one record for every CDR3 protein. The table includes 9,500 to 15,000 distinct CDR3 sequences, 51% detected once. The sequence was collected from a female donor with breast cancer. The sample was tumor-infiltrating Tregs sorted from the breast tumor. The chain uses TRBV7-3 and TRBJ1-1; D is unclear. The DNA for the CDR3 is TGTGCCAGCAGCTTAACACCCATGAACACTGAAGCTTTCTTT. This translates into CASSLTPMNTEAFF.